The rows below give T cell receptor beta chains drawn from one sample of a study of T cell changes during pregnancy in multiple sclerosis. Profiled with immunoSEQ multiplex PCR; TCRdb holds only in-frame clones, not every one. This table holds about 38,000 clones, 80% to 95% found once. The source was CD4+ T cells from peripheral blood mononuclear cells, collected after pregnancy. These TCRs come from a female donor in good health, enrolled as a control in a pregnancy study. The CDR3 runs from the conserved cysteine through the conserved F or W. The D gene is left open where the match is weak. The size field is filled for only some rows; it gives once, few, many or a size class.

D	V	size	length	J	DNA	CDR3
-	TRBV6-6	-	12	TRBJ2-7	TGTGCCACCGCCCCGCGGGGGCGCGAGCAGTACTTC	CATAPRGREQYF
TRBD2	TRBV29-1	-	13	TRBJ2-1	TGCAGCGCCCGAACTAGCGGGAGGTATGAGCAGTTCTTC	CSARTSGRYEQFF
TRBD1	TRBV7-2	-	13	TRBJ1-2	TGTGCCAGCAGCTTACAGGGGGGTTATGGCTACACCTTC	CASSLQGGYGYTF
TRBD1	TRBV5-1	-	12	TRBJ1-2	TGCGCCAGCCGCCACGACAGGGAAGGCTACACCTTC	CASRHDREGYTF
TRBD2	TRBV5-8	once	17	TRBJ2-3	TGTGCCAGCAGCCAGGGACTAGCGGGGCCCCGCACAGATACGCAGTATTTT	CASSQGLAGPRTDTQYF
TRBD2	TRBV10-3	-	18	TRBJ2-3	TGTGCCATCCAAGCGACTAGCGGGAGGGCCTTGAGTTTAGATACGCAGTATTTT	CAIQATSGRALSLDTQYF
-	TRBV19	-	13	TRBJ1-2	TGTGCCAGTAGTCCCCGACAGGAAGAAAGCTACACCTTC	CASSPRQEESYTF
TRBD2	TRBV18	-	17	TRBJ2-2	TGTGCCAGCTCACCACCGGGGGGGATAGCGAACACCGGGGAGCTGTTTTTT	CASSPPGGIANTGELFF
-	TRBV2	-	13	TRBJ1-1	TGTGCCAGCAGTGAAATTCCCGCAGGGGTCTCCCGCTTT	CASSEIPAGVSRF
-	TRBV5-1	-	16	TRBJ2-7	TGCGCCAGCAGCTTGGATTGGGGGGGCGCGACCTACGAGCAGTACTTC	CASSLDWGGATYEQYF
TRBD2	TRBV7-2	once	17	TRBJ2-7	TGTGCCAGCAGCTTAGGAGGACTAGCGGGGGGGCTCTACGAGCAGTACTTC	CASSLGGLAGGLYEQYF
-	TRBV30	-	15	TRBJ1-4	TGTGCCTGGAGTGGAAGCGGCAAGATCTATGAAAAACTGTTTTTT	CAWSGSGKIYEKLFF
TRBD2	TRBV2	-	15	TRBJ2-7	TGTGCCAGCAGGCAATCCGGGACTAGGAACGGCGAGCAGTACTTC	CASRQSGTRNGEQYF
-	TRBV21-1	-	10	TRBJ1-2	TGTGCCAGCAGGGAGTTGTGCTACACCTTC	CASRELCYTF
TRBD2	TRBV6-1	-	16	TRBJ2-5	TGTGCCAGCAGTGCGACTAGCGGGGGCCCCCCCGAGACCCAGTACTTC	CASSATSGGPPETQYF
TRBD2	TRBV4-2	-	14	TRBJ2-1	TGTGCCAGCAGCCAAACAACTAGCGGGGGGGCCTTGTTCTTC	CASSQTTSGGALFF
-	TRBV9	once	15	TRBJ1-1	TGTGCCAGCAGCTATATAGAGGACTTGAACACTGAAGCTTTCTTT	CASSYIEDLNTEAFF
TRBD1	TRBV11-3	-	15	TRBJ1-2	TGTGCCAGCAGCTTAGGACAGGGAAAGGACTATGGCTACACCTTC	CASSLGQGKDYGYTF
TRBD1	TRBV27	-	15	TRBJ1-3	TGTGCCAGCAGTTCGCGACAGGGGGCGTTAGACACCATATATTTT	CASSSRQGALDTIYF